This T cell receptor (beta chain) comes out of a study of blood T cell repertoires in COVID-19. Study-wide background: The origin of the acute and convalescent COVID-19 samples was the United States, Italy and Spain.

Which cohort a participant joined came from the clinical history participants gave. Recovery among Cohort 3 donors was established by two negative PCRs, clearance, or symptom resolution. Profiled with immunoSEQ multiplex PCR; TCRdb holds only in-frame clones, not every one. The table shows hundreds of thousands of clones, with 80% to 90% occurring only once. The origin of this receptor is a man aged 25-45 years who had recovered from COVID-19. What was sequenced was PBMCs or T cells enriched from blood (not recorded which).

In DNA form, the CDR3 reads TGCAGCGTTACCTTAAGGACTAGCGGCTACAATGAGCAGTTCTTC. Translated, it gives CSVTLRTSGYNEQFF. The rearrangement links TRBV29-1 to TRBJ2-1, with 10 bases matching TRBD2. Germline CDR1 SQVTM, CDR2 ANQGSEA. After removal of 5 bases from V and 3 bases from J, the junction contained 7 bases not matched to a gene. The CDR3 loop spans 15 amino acids.